Listed here are 32 T cell receptor beta chains from one sample, sequenced in a study of CD4+ T cells in melanoma. Data came from immunoSEQ multiplex PCR; TCRdb stores just in-frame clones and leaves some out. The sample holds 11,000 or so clones, around 66% seen once. The sequencing input was cells from a culture (not recorded whether cultured in vitro). All receptors derive from a human donor with melanoma.

This chain connects TRBV6-5 to TRBJ2-4; D is ambiguous. V lost 6 bases, J lost 8 bases, and 11 bases lay in between. The CDR3 is 12 amino acids. Looked up from germline, CDR1 is MNHEY and CDR2 is SVGAGI. CDR3 DNA: TGTGCCAGCAGCCTTCATAGGGACATTCAGTACTTC. Translating it yields CASSLHRDIQYF.

The genes are TRBV18 and TRBJ1-1, with 7 bases fitting TRBD1. Germline V gene data show CDR1 as KGHSH and CDR2 as LQKENI. CDR3 length: 18 residues. Trimming removed 3 bases from V and 0 bases from J; junction bases left unmatched: 13. The CDR3 DNA sequence: TGTGCCAGCTCACCGGACAGGTCCGATCGGAAAGTGAACACTGAAGCTTTCTTT. It yields the protein CASSPDRSDRKVNTEAFF.

This clone was counted a few times. The J gene is TRBJ1-4, the V gene TRBV15, with D uncertain. Trimming shortened V by 2 bases and J by 7 bases, and 14 bases separated the two germline ends. The V gene's germline CDR1 is LNHNV and CDR2 YYDKDF (reference sequence). This CDR3 has 15 amino acids. DNA of the CDR3: TGTGCCACCAGCAGAAGCCAAGGGTCGAGTGAAAAACTGTTTTTT. It specifies CATSRSQGSSEKLFF.

The chain employs TRBV6-7 and TRBJ1-1, with 7 bases fitting TRBD1. TRBV6-7 belongs to the ORF category, with a function that is uncertain. This CDR3 contains 14 residues. V lost 3 bases to trimming and J lost 6 bases; unmatched junction nucleotides: 7. The CDR3 region is CASSYSTGESEAFF. CDR3 in DNA: TGTGCCAGCAGTTATTCAACAGGGGAGTCTGAAGCTTTCTTT.

This chain links TRBV28 with TRBJ2-1, with 8 positions matching TRBD1. This CDR3 region has 14 residues. Looked up from germline, CDR1 is MDHEN and CDR2 is SYDVKM. The trim removed 6 bases at V and 9 bases at J, leaving 10 bases unmatched. CDR3 sequence reads: CASRSEPTGGEQFF. The CDR3 coding sequence is TGTGCCAGCAGAAGTGAGCCCACAGGGGGTGAGCAGTTCTTC.

The V and J genes are TRBV2 and TRBJ1-1; D is unclear. Trimming removed 1 base at V and 3 bases at J, with 9 bases between. Germline values: CDR1 SNHLY, CDR2 FYNNEI. This CDR3 has 14 residues. CDR3 DNA sequence: TGTGCCAGCAGTGAAGTGCGGGGTTACACTGAAGCTTTCTTT. This sequence encodes CASSEVRGYTEAFF.

This clone came up a few times. V usage is TRBV10-3 and J usage is TRBJ2-7; D may be TRBD2 (6 bases). V was shortened by 9 bases and J by 0 bases, with 27 bases between the two germline ends. CDR1 is ENHRY, CDR2 SYGVKD, per germline. This CDR3 comprises 18 residues. CDR3 amino acids: CAIPREVSPEGTSYEQYF. The CDR3 region has the DNA TGTGCCATTCCACGCGAGGTCTCCCCGGAGGGGACCTCCTACGAGCAGTACTTC.

A single count supports this clone. The rearrangement links TRBV5-5 to TRBJ2-5; TRBD1 or TRBD2 may be the D gene (6 bases each). Trimming removed 0 bases at V and 4 bases at J, with 13 bases between. The V gene's germline CDR1 is SGHKS and CDR2 YYEKEE (reference sequence). The CDR3 runs to 15 residues. CDR3 coding DNA: TGTGCCAGCAGCTTGGGGGGGGCCCCAGGAGAGACCCAGTACTTC. Its translation is CASSLGGAPGETQYF. Full variable domain (missing parts from reference TRBV5-5 and TRBJ2-5): DAGVTQSPTHLIKTRGQQVTLRCSPISGHKSVSWYQQVLGQGPQFIFQYYEKEERGRGNFPDRFSARQFPNYSSELNVNALLLGDSALYLCASSLGGAPGETQYFGPGTRLLVL.

This clone was seen once. The chain couples TRBV15 to TRBJ1-2; the match to TRBD1 covers 7 bases. The germline CDR1 and CDR2 sequences are LNHNV and YYDKDF (reference sequence). The CDR3 extends over 16 amino acids. Germline trimming cut 0 bases from V and 4 bases from J; bases unmatched to any gene: 8. CDR3 loop: CATSRDRDSLFYGYTF. In DNA, the CDR3 is TGTGCCACCAGCAGAGACCGGGACAGCCTCTTCTATGGCTACACCTTC.

In this sample, this clone turned up a few times. J is TRBJ2-3 and V is TRBV7-6; D unresolved. This CDR3 has 14 residues. V was cut by 11 bases and J by 2 bases, with 17 bases left in between. The V gene's germline CDR1 is SGHVS and CDR2 FNYEAQ. The CDR3 DNA reads as TGTGCCTTATGGTATTACCGGTACACAGATACGCAGTATTTT. This gives the protein CALWYYRYTDTQYF.

This rearrangement joins TRBV11-1 to TRBJ2-5; D might be TRBD2 (6 bases). CDR3 length: 13 amino acids. Germline loops: CDR1 SGHAT, CDR2 FQDESV (reference sequence). V dropped 7 bases and J dropped 5 bases, with 14 bases sitting between them. The CDR3 loop is CASTFSEGETQYF. CDR3 nucleotides: TGTGCCAGCACCTTCTCGGAGGGCGAGACCCAGTACTTC.

The rearrangement joins TRBV19 to TRBJ1-2, with D possibly matching TRBD1 (5 bases). CDR1 is LNHDA, CDR2 SQIVND, per germline (reference sequence). CDR3 length: 14 amino acids. V was cut by 7 bases and J by 9 bases, with 21 bases left in between. Here the CDR3 DNA reads TGTGCCAGTAAGGGGAGACAGACCCCTTCTCGCTACACCTTC. As protein: CASKGRQTPSRYTF.

The chain employs TRBV5-5 and TRBJ1-2; D remains ambiguous. Trimming cost V 0 bases and J 8 bases, with 14 bases left between them. This CDR3 has 14 amino acids. Germline V gene data show CDR1 as SGHKS and CDR2 as YYEKEE (reference sequence). The CDR3 region has the DNA TGTGCCAGCAGCTTGGATCCAGGCCTCGGCGGCTACACCTTC. Encoded protein: CASSLDPGLGGYTF.

This clone appeared a few times. The V gene is TRBV4-1, the J gene TRBJ1-6; no firm D call. This CDR3 is built from 12 residues. In germline, CDR1 is MGHRA, CDR2 YSYEKL. Trimming took off 1 base at V and 7 bases at J, with 2 bases between the two ends. The DNA for the CDR3 is TGCGCCAGCAGCCAAGGAAATTCACCCCTCCACTTT. This translates into CASSQGNSPLHF.

This clone has just one count. The rearrangement joins TRBV30 to TRBJ2-3; 12 bases match TRBD2. The CDR3 loop spans 14 amino acids. Germline lookup yields CDR1 GTSNPN and CDR2 SVGIG (reference sequence). The ends lost 6 bases at V and 6 bases at J; junction bases unmatched: 7. CDR3: CACSSGGASDTQYF. The CDR3, as DNA: TGTGCCTGTTCTAGCGGGGGGGCGTCGGATACGCAGTATTTT.

This clone has just a few counts. The V gene is TRBV6-1, the J gene TRBJ1-2; unclear D gene. In germline, CDR1 is MNHNS, CDR2 SASEGT. V lost 7 bases, J lost 7 bases, and 10 bases lay in between. The CDR3 has 11 amino acids. CDR3 sequence reads: CASTHGSGYTF. The CDR3 DNA sequence: TGTGCCAGCACGCACGGTTCTGGCTACACCTTC.

The table lists this clone with a few counts. The chain couples TRBV2 to TRBJ1-2; D is unresolved. Trimming pared 5 bases from V and 2 bases from J, leaving 21 bases between. This CDR3 is 17 amino acids long. CDR1 and CDR2 (germline): SNHLY, FYNNEI. The CDR3 nucleotides are TGTGCCAGCAGTCTTGGGCTCCGCGGCGGAAAAAACTATGGCTACACCTTC. Protein sequence: CASSLGLRGGKNYGYTF.

The J gene is TRBJ1-5, the V gene TRBV30; TRBD1 aligns across 10 bases. After removal of 5 bases from V and 4 bases from J, the junction contained 2 bases not matched to a gene. The CDR3 totals 13 residues. In germline, CDR1 is GTSNPN, CDR2 SVGIG (reference sequence). The CDR3 sequence: CAWDRGRNQPQHF. CDR3 bases: TGTGCCTGGGACAGGGGGCGGAATCAGCCCCAGCATTTT.

The gene calls are TRBV6-1 and TRBJ1-2; D remains ambiguous. The CDR3 loop spans 13 amino acids. V was trimmed by 4 bases and J by 8 bases, leaving 14 bases between them. Per germline, CDR1 MNHNS and CDR2 SASEGT. The CDR3 loop is CASSGFAGSGYTF. In DNA, the CDR3 is TGTGCCAGCAGTGGGTTTGCAGGTTCGGGCTACACCTTC.

The chain carries TRBV5-4 and TRBJ1-6, with D possibly matching TRBD1 (6 bases). Germline V CDR1 and CDR2: SGHNT, YYREEE (reference sequence). This CDR3 is 17 amino acids long. Trimming cost V 2 bases and J 8 bases, with 20 bases left between them. CDR3 nucleotides: TGTGCCAGCAGCTTAATGACAGGTTTCGATTCGGATTCACCCCTCCACTTT. It is translated as CASSLMTGFDSDSPLHF.

The chain has TRBV5-4 and TRBJ1-4; D unclear. This CDR3 region has 14 residues. V was clipped by 0 bases and J by 4 bases, with 7 bases between them. Per germline, CDR1 SGHNT and CDR2 YYREEE (reference sequence). The CDR3 spells CASSLAGYNEKLFF. The CDR3 DNA sequence: TGTGCCAGCAGCTTGGCGGGGTATAATGAAAAACTGTTTTTT. Looking up the rest from reference TRBV5-4 and TRBJ1-4 gives the full variable domain: ETGVTQSPTHLIKTRGQQVTLRCSSQSGHNTVSWYQQALGQGPQFIFQYYREEENGRGNFPPRFSGLQFPNYSSELNVNALELDDSALYLCASSLAGYNEKLFFGSGTQLSVL.

The V gene is TRBV2, the J gene TRBJ2-7, with TRBD2 matching 7 bases. Germline V gives CDR1 SNHLY, CDR2 FYNNEI. The CDR3 is 14 amino acids. The ends lost 4 bases at V and 5 bases at J; junction bases unmatched: 8. The CDR3 loop is CASSAAGLRDEQYF. CDR3 coding DNA: TGTGCCAGCAGTGCAGCGGGGCTAAGGGACGAGCAGTACTTC.

The chain recombines TRBV28 with TRBJ1-2; 10 bases agree with TRBD1. Germline CDR1 and CDR2: MDHEN and SYDVKM. The CDR3 totals 16 residues. V shed 5 bases and J 1 base; nucleotides not matched to a gene: 7. The CDR3 DNA reads TGTGCCAGCAGTGTACCCGGGACAGGGGTTAACTATGGCTACACCTTC. Its translation is CASSVPGTGVNYGYTF.

The chain is built from TRBV15 and TRBJ2-6; either TRBD1 or TRBD2 may fit D (5 bases each). Germline V lookup: CDR1 LNHNV, CDR2 YYDKDF (reference sequence). Deletions cut 11 bases from V and 4 bases from J, with 12 bases between. CDR3 size: 13 residues. Here the CDR3 DNA reads TGTGCCGTGAGGGGTACGGGGGCCAACGTCCTGACTTTC. It codes for CAVRGTGANVLTF.

The chain uses TRBV5-1 and TRBJ1-4; D is unclear. The CDR3 is made up of 14 amino acids. V lost 4 bases to trimming and J lost 2 bases, with 9 bases between them. CDR1 is SGHRS, CDR2 YFSETQ, per germline. The CDR3 sequence: CASSIGTTNEKLFF. DNA for the CDR3: TGCGCCAGCAGCATCGGTACCACTAATGAAAAACTGTTTTTT.

This chain's CDR3 is CASSIGGRMNQPQHF. For the CDR3, the DNA is TGTGCCAGTAGTATTGGGGGTAGGATGAATCAGCCCCAGCATTTT. The rearrangement joins TRBV19 to TRBJ1-5; D may be TRBD1 (5 bases). Germline CDR1 is LNHDA and CDR2 is SQIVND (reference sequence). The CDR3 spans 15 residues. Trimming stripped 3 bases from V and 4 bases from J, with 13 bases between.

For the CDR3, the DNA is TGTGCCACCCATCTGGAGGACAATCCCTACGAGCAGTACTTC. Translated, it gives CATHLEDNPYEQYF. The V gene is TRBV2, the J gene TRBJ2-7; D assignment may be TRBD1 or TRBD2 (5 bases each). The V gene's germline CDR1 is SNHLY and CDR2 FYNNEI. The CDR3 runs 14 residues. V shed 10 bases and J shed 2 bases, with 18 bases lying between them. Based on the CDR3 plus reference TRBV2 and TRBJ2-7, the full variable domain is EPEVTQTPSHQVTQMGQEVILRCVPISNHLYFYWYRQILGQKVEFLVSFYNNEISEKSEIFDDQFSVERPDGSNFTLKIRSTKLEDSAMYFCATHLEDNPYEQYFGPGTRLTVT.

This clone is medium-sized. Written as DNA, the CDR3 is TGTGCCAGCAGGGACCTTACACCCCTCCACTTT. Protein product: CASRDLTPLHF. The V call is TRBV2, the J call TRBJ1-6; D is ambiguous. Germline CDR1 SNHLY, CDR2 FYNNEI. The ends were cut back, 6 bases at V and 11 bases at J, with 8 bases in the middle. CDR3 length: 11 residues. Full variable domain (remainder filled in from reference TRBV2 and TRBJ1-6): EPEVTQTPSHQVTQMGQEVILRCVPISNHLYFYWYRQILGQKVEFLVSFYNNEISEKSEIFDDQFSVERPDGSNFTLKIRSTKLEDSAMYFCASRDLTPLHFGNGTRLTVT.

This clone is medium-sized. The chain is built from TRBV15 and TRBJ1-2, with D possibly being TRBD1 (5 bases). Trimming took off 0 bases at V and 5 bases at J, with 10 bases between the two ends. Germline V gene sequence: CDR1 LNHNV, CDR2 YYDKDF (reference sequence). The CDR3 covers 14 residues. The chain's CDR3 is CATSRETGSYGYTF. CDR3 bases: TGTGCCACCAGCAGAGAAACAGGATCGTATGGCTACACCTTC. Together with reference TRBV15 and TRBJ1-2, the CDR3 gives the full variable domain: DAMVIQNPRYQVTQFGKPVTLSCSQTLNHNVMYWYQQKSSQAPKLLFHYYDKDFNNEADTPDNFQSRRPNTSFCFLDIRSPGLGDTAMYLCATSRETGSYGYTFGSGTRLTVV.

The chain uses TRBV29-1 and TRBJ2-7, with D unresolved. The germline gives CDR1 SQVTM, CDR2 ANQGSEA. This CDR3 is built from 11 residues. The V and J ends lost 5 bases and 0 bases respectively, with 5 bases between them. CDR3 DNA: TGCAGCGTTTCCGTCTCCTACGAGCAGTACTTC. Its translation: CSVSVSYEQYF.

This CDR3 reads CASTPRGAYNEQFF. For the CDR3, the DNA is TGTGCCAGTACCCCAAGGGGGGCGTACAATGAGCAGTTCTTC. The chain joins TRBV19 to TRBJ2-1, with D perhaps being TRBD1 or TRBD2 (6 bases each). This CDR3 has 14 residues. The V gene lost 7 bases and the J gene lost 4 bases, with 14 bases spanning the gap. Germline V gene data show CDR1 as LNHDA and CDR2 as SQIVND (reference sequence). Together with reference TRBV19 and TRBJ2-1, the CDR3 gives the full variable domain: DGGITQSPKYLFRKEGQNVTLSCEQNLNHDAMYWYRQDPGQGLRLIYYSQIVNDFQKGDIAEGYSVSREKKESFPLTVTSAQKNPTAFYLCASTPRGAYNEQFFGPGTRLTVL.

The chain has TRBV5-6 and TRBJ2-7; TRBD2 agrees at 11 bases. The CDR3 runs to 15 residues. Trimming at V came to 2 bases and at J to 1 base, leaving 2 bases not matched to a gene. Per germline, CDR1 SGHDT and CDR2 YYEEEE. The CDR3, as DNA: TGTGCCAGCAGCTTACTAGCGGGGGATTCCTACGAGCAGTACTTC. Translating it yields CASSLLAGDSYEQYF.